This entry describes one TCR beta chain. Its antigen is undetermined. The data were obtained in a study of T cell responses to AZD1222 COVID-19 vaccine. General study findings and limits: Seropositivity was recorded at baseline in only 6 or 7 AZD1222 recipients. Clonal diversity was possibly underestimated, and the donors were mostly white British, with more females. Spike-specific TCR depth and breadth grew after two AZD1222 doses. The repertoires were collected only after the peak T cell response.

Germline V gene sequence: CDR1 SGHTS, CDR2 YDEGEE. The CDR3 has 17 residues. V lost 4 bases, J lost 0 bases, and 17 bases lay in between. Generated by immunoSEQ multiplex PCR, the TCRdb table keeps only in-frame clones and is missing some. This table has some 140,000 clones, roughly nine tenths appearing once. This material consisted of peripheral blood, taken on day 0 of AZD1222 vaccination. The clonotype comes from an adult in good health. The V gene is TRBV5-8, the J gene TRBJ1-5, with a possible D match to TRBD1 (6 bases). CDR3 sequence: CASSPSWTAYSNQPQHF. CDR3 DNA sequence: TGTGCCAGCAGCCCGTCCTGGACAGCTTATAGCAATCAGCCCCAGCATTTT.